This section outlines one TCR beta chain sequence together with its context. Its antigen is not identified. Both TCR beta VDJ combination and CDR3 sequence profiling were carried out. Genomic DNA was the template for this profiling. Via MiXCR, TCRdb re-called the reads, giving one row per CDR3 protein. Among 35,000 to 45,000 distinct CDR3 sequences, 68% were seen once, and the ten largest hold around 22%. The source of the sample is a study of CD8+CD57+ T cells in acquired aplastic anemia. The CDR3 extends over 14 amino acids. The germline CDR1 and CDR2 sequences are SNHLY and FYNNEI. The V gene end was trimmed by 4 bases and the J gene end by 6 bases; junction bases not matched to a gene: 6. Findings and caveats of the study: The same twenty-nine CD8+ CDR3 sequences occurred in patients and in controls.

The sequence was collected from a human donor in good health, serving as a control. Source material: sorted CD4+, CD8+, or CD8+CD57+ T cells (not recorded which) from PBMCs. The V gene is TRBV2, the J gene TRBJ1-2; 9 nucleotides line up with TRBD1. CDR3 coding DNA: TGTGCCAGCAGTGGAGGGACAGGGAGTCATGGCTACACCTTC. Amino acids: CASSGGTGSHGYTF.